Listed here are 28 T cell receptor beta chains from one sample, sequenced in a study of T cell responses to AZD1222 COVID-19 vaccine. The method was immunoSEQ multiplex PCR; TCRdb's version includes in-frame clones alone and lacks a portion of them. Among some 170,000 clones, 90% to 95% were seen once, and the ten largest hold about 0.9%. The sequencing used peripheral blood, collected on day 0 of AZD1222 vaccination. All receptors derive from an adult in good health.

This clone was observed a single time. The chain uses TRBV5-1 and TRBJ1-4, with 8 bases fitting TRBD1. CDR1 SGHRS and CDR2 YFSETQ come from the germline V gene. The CDR3 runs to 14 residues. V lost 2 bases to trimming and J lost 7 bases; unmatched junction nucleotides: 4. The CDR3 DNA follows: TGCGCCAGCAGCTTAGGGACAGGCTCTGAAAAACTGTTTTTT. Translated: CASSLGTGSEKLFF.

The chain recombines TRBV4-1 with TRBJ2-3; D is unresolved. The germline V and J ends were trimmed by 0 bases and 1 base, with 11 bases remaining between them. The CDR3 length is 16 residues. Germline-derived CDR1 and CDR2 are MGHRA and YSYEKL. The CDR3 spells CASSQDMDGGTDTQYF. The DNA for the CDR3 is TGCGCCAGCAGCCAAGATATGGATGGAGGCACAGATACGCAGTATTTT.

The J gene is TRBJ1-1, the V gene TRBV18; D gene unclear. The CDR3 is made up of 12 amino acids. The germline V and J ends were trimmed by 5 bases and 5 bases, with 9 bases remaining between them. CDR1 is KGHSH and CDR2 is LQKENI in the germline V gene. The CDR3 reads CASSEVRTEAFF. Here the CDR3 DNA reads TGTGCCAGCTCAGAAGTTCGGACTGAAGCTTTCTTT.

The V call is TRBV2, the J call TRBJ2-7, with D maybe TRBD2 (6 bases). V dropped 6 bases and J dropped 7 bases, with 16 bases sitting between them. The CDR3 has 13 amino acids. Germline-derived CDR1 and CDR2 are SNHLY and FYNNEI. The CDR3 loop is CASSTIQEGEQYF. In DNA, the CDR3 is TGTGCCAGCAGCACCATCCAGGAGGGTGAGCAGTACTTC.

This chain joins TRBV28 and TRBJ1-4, with D perhaps matching TRBD1 (5 bases). V shed 2 bases and J shed 4 bases, with 8 bases lying between them. Germline V gene lookup returns CDR1 MDHEN and CDR2 SYDVKM. The CDR3 totals 14 residues. This chain's CDR3 is CASSLGADNEKLFF. The DNA of the CDR3 is TGTGCCAGCAGTTTAGGGGCCGATAATGAAAAACTGTTTTTT.

The rearrangement joins TRBV29-1 to TRBJ1-1; a possible D gene is TRBD1 (6 bases). In germline, CDR1 is SQVTM, CDR2 ANQGSEA. V was pared by 6 bases and J by 6 bases, with 20 bases between. CDR3 length equals 14 residues. The CDR3 reads CSVTRQEWNSEAFF. The CDR3 DNA reads TGCAGCGTAACCAGACAGGAATGGAATTCTGAAGCTTTCTTT.

This chain joins TRBV7-9 and TRBJ2-2; TRBD1 matches at 10 bases. The V gene end was trimmed by 4 bases and the J gene end by 0 bases; junction bases not matched to a gene: 5. CDR1 SEHNR and CDR2 FQNEAQ come from the germline V gene (reference sequence). This CDR3 has 17 residues. In DNA form, the CDR3 reads TGTGCCAGCAGCTCGGACAGGGGGAGCCCGAACACCGGGGAGCTGTTTTTT. It codes for CASSSDRGSPNTGELFF.

Only one count was recorded for this clone. The V gene is TRBV6-4, the J gene TRBJ1-2; the match to TRBD1 covers 8 bases. Germline-derived CDR1 and CDR2 are MRHNA and SNTAGT. The CDR3 sequence is 17 residues long. V shed 7 bases and J 7 bases; nucleotides not matched to a gene: 20. In DNA, the CDR3 is TGTGCCAGCACCTTGACGTCCGGGACAGGTTTGCTCTTTGGCTACACCTTC. It translates to CASTLTSGTGLLFGYTF.

This chain joins TRBV2 and TRBJ1-1; a weak D match, TRBD1 (6 bases). Looked up from germline, CDR1 is SNHLY and CDR2 is FYNNEI. The V gene lost 7 bases and the J gene lost 0 bases, with 9 bases spanning the gap. The CDR3 sequence is 13 residues long. Written as DNA, the CDR3 is TGTGCCAGCACGTGGACAGTGAACACTGAAGCTTTCTTT. Amino acids: CASTWTVNTEAFF.

The V gene is TRBV4-2, the J gene TRBJ2-1; a possible D gene is TRBD1 (6 bases). This CDR3 region has 14 residues. V dropped 0 bases and J dropped 4 bases, with 7 bases sitting between them. The germline V gene encodes CDR1 LGHNA and CDR2 YNFKEQ. The CDR3 DNA sequence: TGTGCCAGCAGCCAAGAGACAGGTTACAATGAGCAGTTCTTC. Its protein product is CASSQETGYNEQFF.

This clone came up once. The chain combines TRBV10-2 with TRBJ1-6; no reliable D call. The CDR3 loop spans 13 amino acids. CDR1 is WSHSY and CDR2 is SAAADI in the germline V gene. Trimming took 4 bases from V and 11 from J, leaving 12 bases between them. This CDR3 is CASSVEARTPLHF. As DNA, the CDR3 is TGCGCCAGCAGTGTGGAGGCCCGCACACCCCTCCACTTT.

The chain joins TRBV12-3 or TRBV12-4 to TRBJ1-1; D is unclear. This CDR3 spans 13 amino acids. Deletions cut 7 bases from V and 2 bases from J, with 11 bases between. CDR3 nucleotide sequence: TGTGCCAGCACCTTAAGCTACAACACTGAAGCTTTCTTT. Its protein is CASTLSYNTEAFF.

CDR3 nucleotides: TGTGCCAGCAACCCGACAGCAGGCATTGAAGCTTTCTTT. Residues: CASNPTAGIEAFF. The chain uses TRBV9 and TRBJ1-1, with D maybe TRBD1 (5 bases). The germline V gene has CDR1 SGDLS and CDR2 YYNGEE. Trimming cost V 6 bases and J 7 bases, with 16 bases left between them. CDR3 size: 13 residues.

The J gene is TRBJ2-5, the V gene TRBV10-3; 14 bases agree with TRBD2. The length of the CDR3 is 17 residues. Germline CDR1 and CDR2: ENHRY and SYGVKD. V lost 5 bases and J lost 1; bases outside the gene matches: 6. The CDR3 DNA sequence: TGTGCCATCAGTAGACGACTAGCGGGGGGGATCCAAGAGACCCAGTACTTC. Translated: CAISRRLAGGIQETQYF.

V is TRBV20-1 and J is TRBJ1-2; possibly TRBD1 for D (6 bases). The germline CDR1 and CDR2 sequences are DFQATT and SNEGSKA (reference sequence). The V and J ends lost 3 bases and 5 bases respectively, with 22 bases between them. The length of the CDR3 is 16 residues. The chain's CDR3 is CSASTSAGQISYGYTF. DNA of the CDR3: TGCAGTGCTAGTACCTCAGCGGGACAAATCTCTTATGGCTACACCTTC.

The gene calls are TRBV28 and TRBJ1-5; 7 bases are shared with TRBD1. CDR1 MDHEN and CDR2 SYDVKM come from the germline V gene. There are 19 residues in the CDR3. Trimming cost V 0 bases and J 0 bases; bases outside gene matches: 11. Written as DNA, the CDR3 is TGTGCCAGCAGTTTATGGCAGGTGGGACAGACGAATAGCAATCAGCCCCAGCATTTT. This codes for CASSLWQVGQTNSNQPQHF.

The rearrangement joins TRBV3-1 (or the pseudogene TRBV3-2) to TRBJ1-2, with D possibly matching TRBD1 (6 bases). Trimming took 0 bases from V and 3 from J, leaving 11 bases between them. Per the germline V gene, CDR1 is LGHDT and CDR2 is YNNKEL (reference sequence). The CDR3 consists of 15 residues. The CDR3 protein is CASSQDWGADYGYTF. CDR3 in DNA: TGTGCCAGCAGCCAAGATTGGGGGGCGGACTATGGCTACACCTTC.

The chain recombines TRBV30 with TRBJ2-2, with 10 bases identical to TRBD1. This CDR3 contains 16 residues. Germline V CDR1 and CDR2: GTSNPN, SVGIG (reference sequence). V was clipped by 2 bases and J by 4 bases; unmatched bases: 7. The CDR3 protein is CAWSPGTGVITGELFF. The CDR3 DNA sequence: TGTGCCTGGAGTCCCGGGACAGGGGTTATCACCGGGGAGCTGTTTTTT. Drawing the rest from reference TRBV30 and TRBJ2-2, the complete variable domain is SQTIHQWPATLVQPVGSPLSLECTVEGTSNPNLYWYRQAAGRGLQLLFYSVGIGQISSEVPQNLSASRPQDRQFILSSKKLLLSDSGFYLCAWSPGTGVITGELFFGEGSRLTVL.

The CDR3 protein is CAISEGHPTDTQYF. CDR3 bases: TGTGCCATCAGTGAGGGACACCCCACAGATACGCAGTATTTT. This chain joins TRBV10-3 and TRBJ2-3; the D gene is possibly TRBD1 (5 bases). This CDR3 has 14 residues. V lost 2 bases and J 2 bases, leaving 8 bases between the germline ends. The germline CDR1 and CDR2 sequences are ENHRY and SYGVKD.

V is TRBV16 and J is TRBJ1-3; D call uncertain. The CDR3 runs 15 residues. Germline V gives CDR1 KGHSY, CDR2 FQNENV. V dropped 2 bases and J dropped 0 bases, with 8 bases sitting between them. DNA of the CDR3: TGTGCCAGCAGCCAAGAGGTTCGCTCTGGAAACACCATATATTTT. It translates to CASSQEVRSGNTIYF.

The V and J genes are TRBV19 and TRBJ1-1, with TRBD1 identical over 8 bases. The V gene's germline CDR1 is LNHDA and CDR2 SQIVND (reference sequence). The ends lost 0 bases at V and 10 bases at J; junction bases unmatched: 7. This CDR3 region has 14 residues. CDR3 residues: CASSIDRSRGPAFF. The CDR3 DNA is TGTGCCAGTAGTATAGACCGAAGCAGGGGGCCAGCTTTCTTT.

The chain uses TRBV5-1 and TRBJ1-1, with D unclear. Germline V CDR1 and CDR2: SGHRS, YFSETQ. CDR3 size: 14 residues. Trimming took off 0 bases at V and 7 bases at J, with 13 bases between the two ends. The CDR3 bases are TGCGCCAGCAGCTTGGGAGTAGGTAGGCGTGAAGCTTTCTTT. Translating it yields CASSLGVGRREAFF.

The chain has TRBV30 and TRBJ2-3, with D unresolved. Trimming left V 2 bases short and J 4 bases short, with 4 bases between. CDR1 GTSNPN and CDR2 SVGIG come from the germline V gene (reference sequence). This CDR3 spans 11 amino acids. CDR3 in amino acids: CAWSLPDTQYF. CDR3 DNA: TGTGCCTGGAGTTTACCAGATACGCAGTATTTT. The full variable domain, with the rest looked up from reference TRBV30 and TRBJ2-3, is SQTIHQWPATLVQPVGSPLSLECTVEGTSNPNLYWYRQAAGRGLQLLFYSVGIGQISSEVPQNLSASRPQDRQFILSSKKLLLSDSGFYLCAWSLPDTQYFGPGTRLTVL.

This sequence joins TRBV2 and TRBJ2-2, with D possibly called TRBD1 or TRBD2 (5 bases each). The CDR3 contains 15 residues. V was trimmed by 6 bases and J by 6 bases, leaving 17 bases between them. Looked up from germline, CDR1 is SNHLY and CDR2 is FYNNEI. Written as DNA, the CDR3 is TGTGCCAGCAGAGACCAGACCACGGGGCCCGGGGAGCTGTTTTTT. This translates into CASRDQTTGPGELFF.

The rearrangement links TRBV19 to TRBJ1-1, with D hard to call. Deletions cut 6 bases from V and 8 bases from J, with 10 bases between. There are 11 residues in the CDR3. Germline CDR1 reads LNHDA; CDR2 reads SQIVND (reference sequence). The CDR3 loop is CASSHWAEAFF. For the CDR3, the DNA is TGTGCCAGTAGCCATTGGGCCGAAGCTTTCTTT.

The rearrangement links TRBV6-5 to TRBJ1-1; 10 bases are a match to TRBD1. The CDR3 is made up of 14 amino acids. CDR1 and CDR2 from the germline V gene are MNHEY and SVGAGI. J gave up 4 bases and V 6 bases, and 5 bases lay outside the gene matches. CDR3 region: CASRPTGGRTEAFF. The CDR3 bases are TGTGCCAGCAGGCCGACAGGGGGCCGCACTGAAGCTTTCTTT.

This clone occurred a few times. The J gene is TRBJ2-7, the V gene TRBV27; 8 bases match TRBD1. The J segment lost 2 bases and the V segment lost 4 bases, leaving 1 base of the junction unmatched. This CDR3 spans 13 amino acids. Per germline, CDR1 MNHEY and CDR2 SMNVEV (reference sequence). The chain's CDR3 is CASSWDRTYEQYF. CDR3 bases: TGTGCCAGCAGTTGGGACAGGACCTACGAGCAGTACTTC.

This clone was seen once. The chain joins TRBV7-9 to TRBJ2-3, with 7 nucleotides matching TRBD2. The CDR3 is 16 amino acids. Losses at the gene ends were 2 bases for V and 2 bases for J; bases not matched to a gene: 7. CDR1 and CDR2 from the germline V gene are SEHNR and FQNEAQ (reference sequence). This chain's CDR3 is CASSLFSGGNTDTQYF. The CDR3 DNA sequence: TGTGCCAGCAGCTTATTCTCGGGGGGAAACACAGATACGCAGTATTTT. The full variable domain, in which reference TRBV7-9 and TRBJ2-3 provide the parts outside the CDR3, is DTGVSQNPRHKITKRGQNVTFRCDPISEHNRLYWYRQTLGQGPEFLTYFQNEAQLEKSRLLSDRFSAERPKGSFSTLEIQRTEQGDSAMYLCASSLFSGGNTDTQYFGPGTRLTVL.